The clone carrying this T cell receptor beta chain was seen a handful of times. Library preparation (for TCRbeta) was performed with unique molecular identifiers. MiXCR, applied by TCRdb to the PCR reads, yields one record per CDR3 protein. The sample has hundreds of thousands of distinct CDR3 sequences, roughly a tenth seen once. This entry is derived from a study of T-cell reconstitution after alpha-beta-depleted transplantation in children. The CDR3 consists of 15 residues. The germline gives CDR1 SNHLY, CDR2 FYNNEI. V was clipped by 5 bases and J by 2 bases; unmatched bases: 3. The chain recombines TRBV2 with TRBJ2-7; 13 bases map to TRBD2. Here the sequenced sample was PBMCs from the stem cell graft donor, taken from the stem cell graft. The TCR sequence derives from a human donor who donated a stem cell graft to a child with acute lymphoblastic leukemia. The CDR3: CASSSTSGGTYEQYF. The CDR3 nucleotides are TGTGCCAGCAGTTCGACTAGCGGGGGGACCTACGAGCAGTACTTC.